This TCR beta chain was sequenced in a study of Graves' ophthalmopathy and Graves' hyperthyroidism. Study-wide points: Built on 13 signatures, a model told ophthalmopathy apart from stable hyperthyroidism with about 88% sensitivity and approximately 81% specificity. In blood, most expanded thyroid clonotypes above 0.001 frequency were also detected.

The authors amplified TCR beta CDR3 regions, and they did so from RNA transcripts for repertoire sequencing. Scientists carried out first-round RT-PCR using HTBI primers and then a second-round multiplex PCR. TCRdb reprocessed the multiplex PCR reads via MiXCR and lists one record per CDR3 protein. Of around 660,000 distinct CDR3 sequences listed, 35% to 50% were seen once; the top ten hold over 2.5%. This CDR3 region has 15 residues. Trimming removed 0 bases at V and 4 bases at J, with 7 bases between. This clonotype was seen a handful of times. Its antigen is not known. A read error may explain this, as a much larger clone is one base away.

The chain has TRBV12-3 or TRBV12-4 and TRBJ2-6; the D is unclear. Sequencing was carried out using peripheral blood. This receptor was obtained from an adult man with Graves' ophthalmopathy. This CDR3 reads CASSLAGRGANVLTF. CDR3 DNA: TGTGCCAGCAGTTTAGCCGGGCGCGGGGCCAACGTCCTGACTTTC.